This T cell receptor (beta chain) was sequenced in a study of T cells after yellow fever vaccination. Study-wide results and limits: Detected again after the booster were most primary-vaccination clones, at nearly 97% CD4 and 88% CD8. Repertoires obtained by FACS sorting could include abundant clonotypes that entered as contaminants from the bulk population.

In this sample, this clonotype turned up many times. Its antigen is undetermined. A universal primer site and UMIs were added as TCR cDNA was made by 5'RACE template switching. One entry per CDR3 protein results from TCRdb running MiXCR on the 5' RACE reads. Among about 68,000 distinct CDR3 sequences, under 8% were seen once, and the ten largest hold 30% to 45%. Sequenced material: CD8+ T cells sorted from PBMCs, taken about 41 days after the first yellow fever vaccination. The TCR sequence derives from a man aged 18 to 30 who received the YFV17D yellow fever vaccine.

The CDR3 sequence is CASSLSGGPSSYNEQFF. In DNA form, the CDR3 reads TGTGCCAGCAGCTTAAGCGGGGGGCCGAGCTCCTACAATGAGCAGTTCTTC. This chain connects TRBV7-3 to TRBJ2-1; TRBD2 aligns across 8 bases. CDR3 size: 17 residues. The germline V gene has CDR1 SGHTA and CDR2 FQGTGA. V was pared by 1 base and J by 0 bases, with 5 bases of the junction left unmatched.